This T cell receptor (beta chain) was sequenced during a study of monozygotic twins with inflammatory bowel disease. One entry per CDR3 protein, without DNA, is what TCRdb gives after re-calling the 5' RACE reads. This repertoire includes more than 120,000 distinct CDR3 sequences. General study points: Fewer shared clonotypes with others were found in IBD patients than in healthy twins, especially with disease activity.

About this clonotype: Its antigen remains unknown.

The sequencing input was blood. This receptor was identified in a human donor with ulcerative colitis or Crohn's disease, or a healthy co-twin of an affected twin (not recorded which).

The CDR3 protein is CASSLADPSYNEQFF. The rearrangement links TRBV5-1 to TRBJ2-1. Germline CDR1 is SGHRS and CDR2 is YFSETQ. This CDR3 contains 15 residues. Complete variable domain (other parts from reference TRBV5-1 and TRBJ2-1): KAGVTQTPRYLIKTRGQQVTLSCSPISGHRSVSWYQQTPGQGLQFLFEYFSETQRNKGNFPGRFSGRQFSNSRSEMNVSTLELGDSALYLCASSLADPSYNEQFFGPGTRLTVL.